The 24 T cell receptor beta chains given below trace back to one sample, sequenced in a study of monozygotic twins with inflammatory bowel disease. TCRdb derives one entry per CDR3 protein from the 5' RACE reads, leaving out DNA. The repertoire table contains 300,000 to 400,000 distinct CDR3 sequences. The sample comprised blood. These receptor sequences come from a human donor with ulcerative colitis or Crohn's disease, or a healthy co-twin of an affected twin (not recorded which).

The chain uses TRBV5-1 and TRBJ2-3; TCRdb gives TRBD1 as the D gene, but with no DNA this cannot be confirmed. The CDR3 spans 15 residues. The germline V gene encodes CDR1 SGHRS and CDR2 YFSETQ. CDR3 residues: CASSFRTGSTDTQYF.

The chain recombines TRBV4-1 with TRBJ1-1. CDR3 size: 14 residues. Germline-derived CDR1 and CDR2 are MGHRA and YSYEKL. The CDR3 spells CASSQDLGDTEAFF.

The chain recombines TRBV6-2 or TRBV6-3 with TRBJ1-1. CDR1 MNHEY and CDR2 SVGEGT come from the germline V gene. The CDR3 is 16 residues long. CDR3 residues: CASSYSSFRVNTEAFF.

V usage is TRBV5-5 and J usage is TRBJ2-1; the TRBD2 assignment by TCRdb is unverifiable without DNA. The CDR3 totals 16 residues. CDR1 is SGHKS and CDR2 is YYEKEE in the germline V gene (reference sequence). CDR3 residues: CASSVGLAGVYNEQFF. Full variable domain (remainder filled in from reference TRBV5-5 and TRBJ2-1): DAGVTQSPTHLIKTRGQQVTLRCSPISGHKSVSWYQQVLGQGPQFIFQYYEKEERGRGNFPDRFSARQFPNYSSELNVNALLLGDSALYLCASSVGLAGVYNEQFFGPGTRLTVL.

This rearrangement joins TRBV7-3 to TRBJ1-2; the TCRdb call, TRBD1, lacks DNA for checking. This CDR3 is 14 amino acids long. The germline V gene encodes CDR1 SGHTA and CDR2 FQGTGA. CDR3 amino acids: CASSPPGQTTGYTF.

The chain has TRBV2 and TRBJ2-7; TCRdb calls TRBD1, which cannot be checked without DNA. The germline CDR1 and CDR2 sequences are SNHLY and FYNNEI. The CDR3 extends over 11 amino acids. The CDR3 protein is CASSRAPEQYF.

This chain uses TRBV11-2 with TRBJ2-3; the TCRdb call, TRBD1, lacks DNA for checking. The CDR3 has 16 amino acids. The germline V gene encodes CDR1 SGHAT and CDR2 FQNNGV. The CDR3 protein is CASSPRGARVTDTQYF.

The chain couples TRBV28 to TRBJ2-3; absent DNA, TCRdb's TRBD2 call cannot be checked. The CDR3 is 17 amino acids. Per the germline V gene, CDR1 is MDHEN and CDR2 is SYDVKM. The CDR3 spells CASSLAGLADSTDTQYF.

This chain links TRBV28 with TRBJ2-7. The CDR3 contains 15 residues. Germline assignment: CDR1 MDHEN and CDR2 SYDVKM. The CDR3 protein is CASSRLGSSSYEQYF.

The chain is built from TRBV5-1 and TRBJ2-1; TCRdb returns TRBD2, unconfirmable since there is no DNA. This CDR3 spans 14 amino acids. The germline gives CDR1 SGHRS, CDR2 YFSETQ. The CDR3 sequence: CASKTSGSYNEQFF. The whole variable domain, filled in from reference TRBV5-1 and TRBJ2-1, reads KAGVTQTPRYLIKTRGQQVTLSCSPISGHRSVSWYQQTPGQGLQFLFEYFSETQRNKGNFPGRFSGRQFSNSRSEMNVSTLELGDSALYLCASKTSGSYNEQFFGPGTRLTVL.

The chain has TRBV14 and TRBJ2-3; the D call of TRBD2 rests on TCRdb alone, since no DNA is present to check it. CDR1 SGHDN and CDR2 FVKESK come from the germline V gene. CDR3 length: 17 amino acids. CDR3 in amino acids: CASSPGRTLPSTDTQYF.

The CDR3 here is CASTISRWGVSYNEQFF. This chain joins TRBV28 and TRBJ2-1; with no DNA, the TCRdb D assignment of TRBD2 cannot be verified. Germline values: CDR1 MDHEN, CDR2 SYDVKM. The CDR3 has 17 residues.

The chain has TRBV27 and TRBJ2-1; the TCRdb call, TRBD2, lacks DNA for checking. CDR3 length: 15 residues. Germline lookup yields CDR1 MNHEY and CDR2 SMNVEV (reference sequence). CDR3 residues: CATFKGGTSSHEQFF.

The chain uses TRBV6-2 or TRBV6-3 and TRBJ1-1; checking the TCRdb D call of TRBD1 is not possible without DNA. This CDR3 has 17 amino acids. Germline loops: CDR1 MNHEY, CDR2 SVGEGT. CDR3: CASTRNRQVAEEGEAFF.

The gene calls are TRBV11-2 and TRBJ2-7; the D call from TCRdb, TRBD1, cannot be confirmed without DNA. This CDR3 is built from 14 residues. Germline V gives CDR1 SGHAT, CDR2 FQNNGV. The CDR3 is CASSTGQGYYEQYF.

This chain connects TRBV5-1 to TRBJ2-1; as DNA is missing, the TRBD1 call by TCRdb cannot be tested. This CDR3 contains 15 residues. Germline values: CDR1 SGHRS, CDR2 YFSETQ. This CDR3 is CASSLPSAPTNEQFF.

The V gene is TRBV28, the J gene TRBJ1-5. Germline CDR1 MDHEN, CDR2 SYDVKM. The CDR3 extends over 18 amino acids. CDR3 loop: CASSYHQARVISNQPQHF.

The chain couples TRBV18 to TRBJ2-1; the D gene TCRdb calls, TRBD1, cannot be checked with no DNA. The CDR3 consists of 16 residues. Germline V gene data show CDR1 as KGHSH and CDR2 as LQKENI. The CDR3 here is CASSPTGGPSYNEQFF.

The chain is built from TRBV5-1 and TRBJ2-6; the D gene TCRdb calls, TRBD1, cannot be checked with no DNA. Germline V CDR1 and CDR2: SGHRS, YFSETQ. The CDR3 covers 15 residues. The CDR3 sequence: CASSRDGSGANVLTF.

The chain couples TRBV6-6 to TRBJ2-1. The CDR3 is made up of 14 amino acids. The V gene's germline CDR1 is MNHNY and CDR2 SVGAGI (reference sequence). CDR3 in amino acids: CASSWLETRSEQFF.

This sequence joins TRBV7-2 and TRBJ1-6; there is no DNA to check the TCRdb D call of TRBD1. CDR3 length equals 17 residues. The germline V gene encodes CDR1 SGHTA and CDR2 FQGNSA. Here the CDR3 reads CASSLWTGTKHNSPLHF.

The chain is built from TRBV27 and TRBJ2-3; lacking DNA, the TRBD1 call made by TCRdb goes unchecked. The CDR3 loop spans 14 amino acids. CDR1 MNHEY and CDR2 SMNVEV come from the germline V gene (reference sequence). CDR3: CASKRGAYTDTQYF.

J is TRBJ2-7 and V is TRBV7-9; the D gene TCRdb calls, TRBD1, cannot be checked with no DNA. The CDR3 runs 15 residues. In germline, CDR1 is SEHNR, CDR2 FQNEAQ (reference sequence). This CDR3 is CASSSDGGRTYEQYF.

J is TRBJ2-7 and V is TRBV10-1; TCRdb picks TRBD1, but there is no DNA to check that call. The CDR3 has 14 amino acids. Germline loops: CDR1 WNHNN, CDR2 SYGVQD (reference sequence). Here the CDR3 reads CASSPGQGGYEQYF.